What follows is one T cell receptor (beta chain) and its context. What antigen it recognizes has not been identified. The sample holds no much larger clone one base away, and base qualities are not on file. This record belongs to a study of OX40 agonist ivuxolimab in advanced cancers. Notes on the research overall: Ivuxolimab was an agonistic, fully human IgG2 monoclonal antibody directed against OX40 (CD134), a costimulatory receptor. Intravenous ivuxolimab was administered to patients every 2 weeks at six dose levels: 0.01, 0.1, 0.3, 1.5, 3 and 10 mg/kg. Of the roughly 50 dose-escalation patients, hepatocellular carcinoma was present in around 20, melanoma in around 15, renal cell carcinoma in 9 and head and neck cancer in 9. In the dose-escalation cohort, 65% to 85% of patients were male, and the mean age was roughly 56 years with a range of roughly 20 to 79. Patients were allowed to have had prior anti-PD-1, anti-PD-L1 or anti-CTLA-4 therapy, and roughly two fifths of the dose-escalation patients had been treated with checkpoint inhibitors. Partial responses were achieved by three dose-escalation patients, of whom one had hepatocellular carcinoma and two had cutaneous melanoma. The point of sequencing TCRbeta in the periphery was to test whether ivuxolimab changed TCR sequence diversity and drove clonal T-cell expansion. The paper reports the monotherapy dose-escalation portion (N of about 47 patients) of the phase I ivuxolimab trial. Results the study describes overall, beyond this receptor: After ivuxolimab, expanded clones were on average more numerous among CD8+ T cells than among CD4+ T cells. At doses from 0.1 to 3.0 mg/kg, clonal expansion was seen in both CD4+ and CD8+ blood T cells between baseline and week 6. Low levels of normalized T-cell clonal expansion were also shown by some nonresponding patients. Which antigens the clonally expanded peripheral T cells were specific for was not determined. In the 0.1-3.0 mg/kg groups, partial responders had among the lowest normalized peripheral clonal expansion, particularly in CD8+ T cells.

To sequence the TCRbeta CDR3 region, genomic DNA was isolated from the sorted cells. The immunoSEQ Assay was used for sequencing of TCRbeta CDR3 regions. TCRdb retrieved this table from immuneACCESS and kept in-frame rearrangements only. Not all clones are present; in checked studies, unresolved V genes account for under half, and no reason is known for the remainder. Here the sample has about 40,000 clones; around 83% occur a single time. In total, the top ten clones hold less than 20% of the sample. The trial excluded patients who had a history of autoimmune disease or were on systemic immunosuppression. Peripheral blood for TCR sequencing was collected from all dose cohorts at baseline, on cycle 4 day 1, and on cycle 7 day 1. Samples were obtained from an open-label, multicenter, first-in-human phase I dose-escalation trial of ivuxolimab. Adults with locally advanced or metastatic melanoma, renal cell carcinoma, hepatocellular carcinoma or head and neck squamous cell carcinoma were enrolled in the trial. CD4+ and CD8+ T cells were sorted separately from peripheral blood before TCR sequencing.

The CDR3 holds 15 amino acids from the cysteine to the phenylalanine. The only DNA kept is the CDR3, 45 bases in frame from the first base. At the junction V is shortened by 1 base and J by 3 bases, with 11 bases in between. Reading the germline V gene gives CDR1 LGHNA and CDR2 YSLEER. The sequence derives from an adult with an advanced solid tumor such as melanoma, head and neck, liver or kidney cancer. The sequence is built from TRBV4-3 and TRBJ2-3; the D gene assignment is ambiguous. The sample here was CD4+ or CD8+ T cells sorted from blood, taken in a trial of the OX40 agonist ivuxolimab. The DNA reads TGCGCCAGCAGCCAAGCGACTGGGAAAACAGATACGCAGTATTTT. Translated, it reads CASSQATGKTDTQYF.